The clone carrying this T cell receptor beta chain appeared a few times. Its matching antigen is unknown. This sample is drawn from a study of cytomegalovirus exposure and HLA in healthy donors. Study-level information: In an earlier analysis, around 100 million unique TCR beta sequences were found from about 179 million T cells.

Study-wide findings and caveats: Specific recognition of CMV antigens was confirmed in vitro for three chains (all CMV-associated).

The PCR ran on 60 Vbeta and 13 Jbeta primers. Repertoires were generated with immunoSEQ multiplex PCR, while TCRdb's copy carries only in-frame clones and drops some. The top ten hold under 2% of the sample, which has approximately 100,000 clones, approximately 72% seen once. The V end was cut by 0 bases, the J end by 4 bases, with 6 bases between. The CDR3 spans 13 residues. Germline V gene data show CDR1 as MNHEY and CDR2 as SMNVEV (reference sequence). This chain uses TRBV27 with TRBJ2-5; D not certain. The clonotype was recovered from a woman aged 40-49 years in good health and CMV-seronegative. What was sequenced was PBMCs. The CDR3 bases are TGTGCCAGCAGTTTATCTCGCGGAGAGACCCAGTACTTC. Translation: CASSLSRGETQYF.